This paragraph reports one T cell receptor beta chain. This entry is derived from a study of blood T cell repertoires in COVID-19. Clones were read by immunoSEQ multiplex PCR, and TCRdb kept only the in-frame ones, dropping some. This sample yields hundreds of thousands of clones, of which about nine tenths are seen a single time; over 6% belongs to the top ten. V shed 5 bases, J shed 3 bases, and the junction held 6 bases outside the gene matches. CDR1 is SEHNR and CDR2 is FQNEAQ in the germline V gene (reference sequence). The CDR3 has 16 residues. The rearrangement uses TRBV7-9 and TRBJ2-3, with TRBD2 matching 12 bases. Sample: PBMCs or T cells enriched from blood (not recorded which). This clonotype was obtained from a woman in her thirties with acute COVID-19. This CDR3 reads CASSPGLAGSTDTQYF. CDR3 in DNA: TGTGCCAGCAGCCCAGGACTAGCGGGAAGTACAGATACGCAGTATTTT.